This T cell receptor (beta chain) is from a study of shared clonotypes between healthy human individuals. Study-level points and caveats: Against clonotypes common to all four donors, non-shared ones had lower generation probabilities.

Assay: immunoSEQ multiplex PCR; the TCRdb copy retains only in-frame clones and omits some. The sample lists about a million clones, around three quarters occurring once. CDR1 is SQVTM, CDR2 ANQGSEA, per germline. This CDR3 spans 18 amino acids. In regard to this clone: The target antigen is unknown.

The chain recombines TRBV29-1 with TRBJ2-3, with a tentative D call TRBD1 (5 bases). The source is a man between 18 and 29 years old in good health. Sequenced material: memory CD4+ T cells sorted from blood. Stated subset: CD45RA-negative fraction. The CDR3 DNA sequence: TGCAGTTTCGAGTACAGGCGGCCCAGGATAACTAGCACAGATACGCAGTATTTT. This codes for CSFEYRRPRITSTDTQYF.